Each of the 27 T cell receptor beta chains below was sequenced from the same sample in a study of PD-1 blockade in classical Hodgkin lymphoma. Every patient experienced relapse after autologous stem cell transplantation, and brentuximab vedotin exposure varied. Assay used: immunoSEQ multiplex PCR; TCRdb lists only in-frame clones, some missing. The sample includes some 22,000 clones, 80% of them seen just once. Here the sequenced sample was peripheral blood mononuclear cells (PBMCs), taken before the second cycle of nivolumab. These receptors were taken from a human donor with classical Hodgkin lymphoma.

CDR3 DNA: TGTGCCAGCAGCCTTCGGAGGCATCAGCCCCAGCATTTT. Translating gives CASSLRRHQPQHF. The genes are TRBV6-1 and TRBJ1-5; no clear D. The germline gives CDR1 MNHNS, CDR2 SASEGT. CDR3 length: 13 amino acids. Trimming stripped 6 bases from V and 5 bases from J, with 11 bases between.

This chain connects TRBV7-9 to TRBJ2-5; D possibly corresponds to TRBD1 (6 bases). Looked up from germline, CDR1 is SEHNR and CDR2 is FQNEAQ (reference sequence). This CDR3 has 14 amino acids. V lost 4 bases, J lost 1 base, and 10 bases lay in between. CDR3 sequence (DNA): TGTGCCAGCAGCTCATCAGGGGCCCAAGAGACCCAGTACTTC. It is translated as CASSSSGAQETQYF.

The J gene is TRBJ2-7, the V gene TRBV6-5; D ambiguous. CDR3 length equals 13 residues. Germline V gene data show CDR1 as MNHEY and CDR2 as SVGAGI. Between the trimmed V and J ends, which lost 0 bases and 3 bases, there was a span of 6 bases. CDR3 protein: CASSYSTVYEQYF. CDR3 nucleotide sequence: TGTGCCAGCAGTTACTCTACAGTCTACGAGCAGTACTTC.

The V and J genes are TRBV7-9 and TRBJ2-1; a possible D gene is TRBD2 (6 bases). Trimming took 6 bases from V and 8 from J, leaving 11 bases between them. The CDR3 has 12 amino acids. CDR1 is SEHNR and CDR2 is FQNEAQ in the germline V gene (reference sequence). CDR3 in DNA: TGTGCCAGCAGGCGATCGGGGGATGAGCAGTTCTTC. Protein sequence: CASRRSGDEQFF.

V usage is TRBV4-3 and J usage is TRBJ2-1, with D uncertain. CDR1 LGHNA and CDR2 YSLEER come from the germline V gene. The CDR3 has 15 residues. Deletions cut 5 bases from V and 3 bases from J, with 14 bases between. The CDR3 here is CASSFDWADYNEQFF. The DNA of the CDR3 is TGCGCCAGCAGCTTCGATTGGGCGGACTACAATGAGCAGTTCTTC.

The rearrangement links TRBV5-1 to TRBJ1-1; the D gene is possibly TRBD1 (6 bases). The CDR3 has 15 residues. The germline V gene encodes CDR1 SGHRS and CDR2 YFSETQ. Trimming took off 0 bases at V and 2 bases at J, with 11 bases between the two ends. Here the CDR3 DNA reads TGCGCCAGCAGCTTGGGAATAGGGGGTAACACTGAAGCTTTCTTT. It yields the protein CASSLGIGGNTEAFF.

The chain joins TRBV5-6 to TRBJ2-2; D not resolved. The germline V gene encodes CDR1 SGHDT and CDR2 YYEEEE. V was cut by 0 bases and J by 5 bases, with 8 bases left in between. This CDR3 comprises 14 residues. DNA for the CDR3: TGTGCCAGCAGCTTGGCGGGCCCAACCGGGGAGCTGTTTTTT. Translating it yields CASSLAGPTGELFF.

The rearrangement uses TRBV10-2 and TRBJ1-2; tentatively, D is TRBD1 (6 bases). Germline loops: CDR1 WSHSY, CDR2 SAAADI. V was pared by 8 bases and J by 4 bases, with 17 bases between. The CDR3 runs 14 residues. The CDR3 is CASSSSGGGYGYTF. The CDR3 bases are TGCGCCAGCTCTTCCTCTGGAGGGGGCTATGGCTACACCTTC.

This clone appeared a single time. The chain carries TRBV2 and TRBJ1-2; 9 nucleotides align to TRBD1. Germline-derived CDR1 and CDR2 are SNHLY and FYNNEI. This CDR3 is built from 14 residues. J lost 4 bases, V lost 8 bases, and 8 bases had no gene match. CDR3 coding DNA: TGTGCCAGCGGGACAGGGTGTGGGACCTATGGCTACACCTTC. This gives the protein CASGTGCGTYGYTF.

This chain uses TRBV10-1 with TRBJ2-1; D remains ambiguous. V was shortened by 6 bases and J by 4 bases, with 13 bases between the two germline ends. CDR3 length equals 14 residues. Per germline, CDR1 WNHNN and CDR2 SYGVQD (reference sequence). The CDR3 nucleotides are TGCGCCAGCAGCACTGGCCTCGAATACAATGAGCAGTTCTTC. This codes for CASSTGLEYNEQFF.

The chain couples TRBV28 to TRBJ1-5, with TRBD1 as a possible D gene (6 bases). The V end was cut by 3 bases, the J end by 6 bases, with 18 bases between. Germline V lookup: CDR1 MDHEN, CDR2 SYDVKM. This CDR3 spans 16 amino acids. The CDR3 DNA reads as TGTGCCAGCAGTTTTGATTACGGGGGCCTGGGTCAGCCCCAGCATTTT. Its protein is CASSFDYGGLGQPQHF.

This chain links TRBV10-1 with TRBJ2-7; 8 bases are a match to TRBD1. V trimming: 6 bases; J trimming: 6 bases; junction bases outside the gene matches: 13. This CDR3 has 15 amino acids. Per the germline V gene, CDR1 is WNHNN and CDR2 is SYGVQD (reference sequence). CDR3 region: CASSRTPGQVREQYF. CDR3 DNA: TGCGCCAGCAGCCGAACTCCGGGACAGGTTCGCGAGCAGTACTTC.

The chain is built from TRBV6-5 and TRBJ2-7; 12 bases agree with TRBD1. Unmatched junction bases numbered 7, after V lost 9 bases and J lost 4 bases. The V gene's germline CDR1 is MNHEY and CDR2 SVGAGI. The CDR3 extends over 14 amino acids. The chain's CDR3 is CASIRDRGPYEQYF. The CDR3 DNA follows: TGTGCCAGTATCCGGGACAGGGGGCCTTACGAGCAGTACTTC.

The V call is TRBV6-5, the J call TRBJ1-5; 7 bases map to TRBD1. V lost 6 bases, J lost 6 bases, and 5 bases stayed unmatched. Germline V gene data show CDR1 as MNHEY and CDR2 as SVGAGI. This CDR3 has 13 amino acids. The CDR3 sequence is CASRTGMSQPQHF. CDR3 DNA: TGTGCCAGCAGGACAGGGATGAGTCAGCCCCAGCATTTT.

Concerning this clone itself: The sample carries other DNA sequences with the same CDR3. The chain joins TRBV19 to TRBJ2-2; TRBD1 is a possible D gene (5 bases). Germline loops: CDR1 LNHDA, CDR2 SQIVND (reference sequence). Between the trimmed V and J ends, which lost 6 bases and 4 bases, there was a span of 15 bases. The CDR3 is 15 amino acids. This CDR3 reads CASSSKDRFTGELFF. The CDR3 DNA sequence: TGTGCCAGTAGCTCCAAAGACAGATTCACCGGGGAGCTGTTTTTT.

The CDR3 here is CASSQGLAGGQETQYF. As DNA, the CDR3 is TGTGCCAGCAGCCAAGGACTAGCGGGGGGACAAGAGACCCAGTACTTC. The chain has TRBV14 and TRBJ2-5, with 13 bases lining up with TRBD2. V dropped 1 base and J dropped 2; count of bases not matched to a gene: 1. The CDR3 is 16 amino acids. Per germline, CDR1 SGHDN and CDR2 FVKESK.

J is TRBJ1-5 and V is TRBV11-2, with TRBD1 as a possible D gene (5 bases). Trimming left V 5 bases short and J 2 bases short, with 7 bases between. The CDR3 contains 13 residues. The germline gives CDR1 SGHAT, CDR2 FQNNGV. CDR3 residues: CASSRDRNQPQHF. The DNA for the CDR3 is TGTGCCAGCAGCCGGGACCGCAATCAGCCCCAGCATTTT.

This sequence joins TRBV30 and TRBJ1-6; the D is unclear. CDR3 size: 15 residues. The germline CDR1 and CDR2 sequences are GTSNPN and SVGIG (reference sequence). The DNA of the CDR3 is TGTGCGTTGACCCTTCAGAGCTCCTATAATTCACCCCTCCACTTT. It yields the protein CALTLQSSYNSPLHF. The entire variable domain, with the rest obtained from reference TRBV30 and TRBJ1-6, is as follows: SQTIHQWPATLVQPVGSPLSLECTVEGTSNPNLYWYRQAAGRGLQLLFYSVGIGQISSEVPQNLSASRPQDRQFILSSKKLLLSDSGFYLCALTLQSSYNSPLHFGNGTRLTVT.

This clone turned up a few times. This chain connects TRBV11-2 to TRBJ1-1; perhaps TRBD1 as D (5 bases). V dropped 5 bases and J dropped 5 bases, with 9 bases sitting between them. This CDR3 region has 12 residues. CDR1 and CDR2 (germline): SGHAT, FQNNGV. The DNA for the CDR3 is TGTGCCAGCAGCCCCAGGGTTACTGAAGCTTTCTTT. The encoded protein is CASSPRVTEAFF.

The CDR3 bases are TGTGCCAGCAGCTTAGAGTTGGCCCGAGGAGAGACCCAGTACTTC. Its translation is CASSLELARGETQYF. The V call is TRBV7-9, the J call TRBJ2-5; no definite D call. The V end was cut by 1 base, the J end by 4 bases, with 13 bases between. The germline V gene has CDR1 SEHNR and CDR2 FQNEAQ (reference sequence). The CDR3 totals 15 residues.

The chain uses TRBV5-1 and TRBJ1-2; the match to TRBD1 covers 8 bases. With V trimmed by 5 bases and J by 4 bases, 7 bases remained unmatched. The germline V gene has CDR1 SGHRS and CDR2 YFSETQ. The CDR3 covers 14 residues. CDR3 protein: CASSLDGQGYGYTF. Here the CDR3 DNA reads TGCGCCAGCAGTTTAGATGGACAGGGCTATGGCTACACCTTC.

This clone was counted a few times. CDR3 protein: CASSFGHDISSPLHF. The CDR3, as DNA: TGCGCCAGCAGCTTTGGACACGACATTTCCTCACCCCTCCACTTT. The chain combines TRBV5-1 with TRBJ1-6; TRBD1 is a possible D gene (5 bases). Trimming stripped 2 bases from V and 10 bases from J, with 16 bases between. The CDR3 contains 15 residues. The germline gives CDR1 SGHRS, CDR2 YFSETQ.

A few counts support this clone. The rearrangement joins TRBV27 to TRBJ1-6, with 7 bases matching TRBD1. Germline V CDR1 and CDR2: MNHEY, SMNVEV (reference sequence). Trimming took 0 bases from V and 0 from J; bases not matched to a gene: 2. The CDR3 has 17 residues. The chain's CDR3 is CASSLSTGSSYNSPLHF. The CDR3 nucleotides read TGTGCCAGCAGTTTATCGACAGGGAGCTCCTATAATTCACCCCTCCACTTT.

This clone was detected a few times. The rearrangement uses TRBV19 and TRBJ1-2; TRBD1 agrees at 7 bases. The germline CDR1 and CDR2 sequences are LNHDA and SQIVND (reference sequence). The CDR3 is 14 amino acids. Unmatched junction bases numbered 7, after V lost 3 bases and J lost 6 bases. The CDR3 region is CASSMPGTAHGYTF. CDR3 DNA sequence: TGTGCCAGTAGTATGCCCGGGACAGCTCATGGCTACACCTTC.

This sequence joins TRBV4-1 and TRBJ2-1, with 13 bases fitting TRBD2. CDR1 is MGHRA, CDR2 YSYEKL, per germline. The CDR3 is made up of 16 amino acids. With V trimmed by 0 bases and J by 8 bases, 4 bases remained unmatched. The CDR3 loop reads CASSQEELAGGYEQFF. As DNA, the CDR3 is TGCGCCAGCAGCCAAGAAGAACTAGCGGGAGGGTATGAGCAGTTCTTC.

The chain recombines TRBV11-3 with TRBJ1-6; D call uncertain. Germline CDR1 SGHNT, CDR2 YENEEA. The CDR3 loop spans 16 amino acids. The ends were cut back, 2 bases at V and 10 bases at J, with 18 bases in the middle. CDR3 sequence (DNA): TGTGCCAGCAGCTTATCCCCAGGAGGTCCGGGCTCACCCCTCCACTTT. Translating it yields CASSLSPGGPGSPLHF.

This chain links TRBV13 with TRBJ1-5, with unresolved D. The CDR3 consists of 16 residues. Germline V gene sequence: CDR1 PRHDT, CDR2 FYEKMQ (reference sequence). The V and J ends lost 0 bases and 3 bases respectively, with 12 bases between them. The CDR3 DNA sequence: TGTGCCAGCAGCTTAGGCCCCGTCGGGTACAATCAGCCCCAGCATTTT. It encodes CASSLGPVGYNQPQHF.